Listed here are 7 T cell receptor beta chains from one sample, sequenced in a study of cytomegalovirus exposure and HLA in healthy donors. The PCR had 60 Vbeta and 13 Jbeta primers. Repertoires were generated with immunoSEQ multiplex PCR, while TCRdb's copy carries only in-frame clones and drops some. The table shows some 150,000 clones, with roughly 80% occurring only once. Material for sequencing was PBMCs. The receptors come from a man under 40 in good health and CMV-seronegative.

This clone was seen a few times. The chain joins TRBV13 to TRBJ1-4; D is ambiguous. Trimming left V 6 bases short and J 4 bases short, with 12 bases between. Germline values: CDR1 PRHDT, CDR2 FYEKMQ (reference sequence). This CDR3 region has 14 residues. Here the CDR3 DNA reads TGTGCCAGCAGTTCCCAGGCGTTTAATGAAAAACTGTTTTTT. The encoded protein is CASSSQAFNEKLFF.

Of note for this clone: One end of the junction is discordant with germline, which a read error may explain. The genes are TRBV5-4 and TRBJ2-2; no reliable D call. The germline V gene encodes CDR1 SGHNT and CDR2 YYREEE (reference sequence). The CDR3 sequence is 13 residues long. The CDR3 spells CASSLAFTGELFF. The CDR3 DNA reads as TGTGCCAGCAGTTTGGCCTTCACCGGGGAGCTGTTTTTT.

The J gene is TRBJ2-3, the V gene TRBV19; possibly TRBD1 for D (5 bases). Germline V gene sequence: CDR1 LNHDA, CDR2 SQIVND (reference sequence). Between the trimmed V and J ends, which lost 7 bases and 3 bases, there was a span of 14 bases. The CDR3 runs to 14 residues. CDR3 protein: CASKGAGETDTQYF. The CDR3 DNA follows: TGTGCCAGTAAAGGGGCCGGCGAAACAGATACGCAGTATTTT.

This clone was counted a single time. The chain joins TRBV5-4 to TRBJ1-1; D is ambiguous. The length of the CDR3 is 14 residues. Trimming removed 9 bases from V and 5 bases from J, with 20 bases in between. The germline CDR1 and CDR2 sequences are SGHNT and YYREEE (reference sequence). The CDR3 loop is CATQPRSGTTEAFF. The CDR3 DNA is TGTGCCACCCAGCCCCGATCAGGCACAACTGAAGCTTTCTTT.

The rearrangement links TRBV5-6 to TRBJ2-7; possibly TRBD1 for D (5 bases). Trimming removed 0 bases at V and 0 bases at J, with 16 bases between. Germline V CDR1 and CDR2: SGHDT, YYEEEE. The length of the CDR3 is 17 residues. CDR3 loop: CASSLARAGIGSYEQYF. CDR3 DNA: TGTGCCAGCAGCTTGGCCAGAGCAGGGATTGGCTCCTACGAGCAGTACTTC.

The chain links TRBV5-5 to TRBJ2-7, with 10 nucleotides matching TRBD1. Per germline, CDR1 SGHKS and CDR2 YYEKEE (reference sequence). V lost 4 bases and J lost 5; bases outside the gene matches: 9. This CDR3 has 15 residues. CDR3 sequence reads: CASSPYGTGVHEQYF. The CDR3, as DNA: TGTGCCAGCAGCCCCTATGGGACAGGGGTCCACGAGCAGTACTTC.

V and J are TRBV4-3 and TRBJ2-7; TRBD2 matches at 9 bases. From germline, CDR1 is LGHNA and CDR2 YSLEER. The V gene end was trimmed by 0 bases and the J gene end by 4 bases; junction bases not matched to a gene: 4. CDR3 length: 15 residues. The CDR3 protein is CASSQEALAGYEQYF. The CDR3 DNA reads as TGCGCCAGCAGCCAAGAGGCCCTAGCGGGGTACGAGCAGTACTTC.